Following are 32 T cell receptor beta chains from one sample sequenced in a study of blood T cells in healthy people across ages. Through a sample-barcoded 5' primer and a J-beta primer mix, a second PCR was run for roughly 6 to 11 cycles. Using its own MiXCR run on the 5' RACE reads, TCRdb lists one record per CDR3 protein. The sample includes fewer than 2,000,000 distinct CDR3 sequences, about 39% seen only once; the top ten take approximately 22%. Material for sequencing was blood. Every receptor here comes from a human donor in good health.

Note on this clonotype: One end of the junction varies from germline; a read error may be responsible. V and J are TRBV7-2 and TRBJ2-3; D is tentatively TRBD1 or TRBD2 (5 bases each). The germline V gene encodes CDR1 SGHTA and CDR2 FQGNSA. The CDR3 spans 16 residues. CDR3 coding DNA: TGTGCCAGCAGCTCGCCACCGGGACGTAACACAGATGCGCAGTATTTT. Translation gives CASSSPPGRNTDAQYF.

This rearrangement joins TRBV6-1 to TRBJ2-7, with 7 nucleotides matching TRBD1. Looked up from germline, CDR1 is MNHNS and CDR2 is SASEGT. Trimming took 6 bases from V and 2 from J; bases not matched to a gene: 4. CDR3 size: 13 residues. This CDR3 is CASRTGYPYEQYF. The CDR3 coding sequence is TGTGCCAGCAGGACAGGGTATCCCTACGAGCAGTACTTC.

The chain couples TRBV20-1 to TRBJ2-1; TRBD1 matches at 8 bases. Germline V gene lookup returns CDR1 DFQATT and CDR2 SNEGSKA (reference sequence). CDR3 length: 14 amino acids. V lost 6 bases and J lost 2; bases outside the gene matches: 6. CDR3 sequence (DNA): TGCAGTGCAGCAGGCAGGGGGCCCTACAATGAGCAGTTCTTC. Translating gives CSAAGRGPYNEQFF.

The CDR3, as DNA: TGTGCCAGCAGACCGCCGGGACAGGGATTTGTCGAGCAGTACTTC. Translated, it gives CASRPPGQGFVEQYF. The chain carries TRBV6-6 and TRBJ2-7, with TRBD1 matching 9 bases. This CDR3 is built from 15 residues. The V segment lost 6 bases and the J segment 6 bases; nucleotides outside the gene matches: 12. Germline loops: CDR1 MNHNY, CDR2 SVGAGI (reference sequence).

CDR3 nucleotides: TGCGCCAGCAGCTTGGCCGGGGGACAGGCCTCTGAAAAACTGTTTTTT. Protein sequence: CASSLAGGQASEKLFF. The V and J genes are TRBV5-1 and TRBJ1-4; 8 nucleotides agree with TRBD1. The CDR3 runs to 16 residues. The V and J ends lost 0 bases and 7 bases, in that order; junction bases with no gene match: 8. CDR1 and CDR2 from the germline V gene are SGHRS and YFSETQ.

The rearrangement links TRBV7-9 to TRBJ2-7; tentative D call: TRBD2 (6 bases). From germline, CDR1 is SEHNR and CDR2 FQNEAQ (reference sequence). This CDR3 spans 13 amino acids. Between the trimmed V and J ends, which lost 3 bases and 5 bases, there was a span of 11 bases. CDR3 sequence: CASSFGGTNEQYF. In DNA, the CDR3 is TGTGCCAGCAGCTTCGGAGGGACCAACGAGCAGTACTTC.

V gene TRBV15 combines with J gene TRBJ2-5; no reliable D call. This CDR3 region has 12 residues. From germline, CDR1 is LNHNV and CDR2 YYDKDF (reference sequence). V lost 0 bases and J 4 bases, leaving 3 bases between the germline ends. The DNA for the CDR3 is TGTGCCACCAGCAGAGATGTAGAGACCCAGTACTTC. It codes for CATSRDVETQYF.

This clonotype was observed a few times. V usage is TRBV6-1 and J usage is TRBJ2-5; a possible D gene is TRBD2 (6 bases). The germline gives CDR1 MNHNS, CDR2 SASEGT. CDR3 length equals 16 residues. Trimming left V 5 bases short and J 0 bases short, with 16 bases between. The CDR3 nucleotides read TGTGCCAGCAGTACCCAGGGAGGCAGTCACCAAGAGACCCAGTACTTC. Residues: CASSTQGGSHQETQYF.

The chain employs TRBV7-3 and TRBJ2-4; TRBD2 aligns across 9 bases. The V gene end was trimmed by 2 bases and the J gene end by 13 bases; junction bases not matched to a gene: 18. Germline lookup yields CDR1 SGHTA and CDR2 FQGTGA. The CDR3 contains 17 residues. CDR3 DNA: TGTGCCAGCAGCTTATTAGTATCTAGCGGGGTCTACAATGAGCAGTACTTC. Translated, it gives CASSLLVSSGVYNEQYF.

This sequence joins TRBV7-2 and TRBJ2-1, with TRBD2 as a possible D gene (7 bases). Deletions cut 5 bases from V and 4 bases from J, with 15 bases between. Per germline, CDR1 SGHTA and CDR2 FQGNSA. CDR3 length equals 15 residues. For the CDR3, the DNA is TGTGCCAGCAGCCCGGGGGGACACCAGTACAATGAGCAGTTCTTC. It translates to CASSPGGHQYNEQFF.

This chain joins TRBV29-1 and TRBJ2-7, with D possibly matching TRBD2 (5 bases). The V end lost 2 bases, the J end lost 3 bases, and 17 bases lay between the germline ends. The CDR3 totals 15 residues. Germline lookup yields CDR1 SQVTM and CDR2 ANQGSEA. CDR3 loop: CSVETFVPGSYEQYF. DNA for the CDR3: TGCAGCGTTGAAACCTTCGTCCCTGGGAGCTACGAGCAGTACTTC.

This clonotype was observed many times. The chain links TRBV12-3 or TRBV12-4 to TRBJ1-1, with D hard to call. CDR3 length equals 12 residues. V gave up 1 base and J gave up 5 bases, with 5 bases separating them. This CDR3 reads CASSLGETEAFF. DNA for the CDR3: TGTGCCAGCAGTTTAGGGGAAACTGAAGCTTTCTTT.

This clonotype has only a few counts. The V and J genes are TRBV18 and TRBJ1-1, with TRBD1 matching over 7 bases. This CDR3 has 13 residues. Germline V gene data show CDR1 as KGHSH and CDR2 as LQKENI. Germline trimming cut 4 bases from V and 4 bases from J; bases unmatched to any gene: 3. CDR3 amino acids: CASSQGALTEAFF. CDR3 DNA sequence: TGTGCCAGCTCACAGGGGGCTCTCACTGAAGCTTTCTTT. Using reference TRBV18 and TRBJ1-1 for the parts outside the CDR3, the full variable domain is NAGVMQNPRHLVRRRGQEARLRCSPMKGHSHVYWYRQLPEEGLKFMVYLQKENIIDESGMPKERFSAEFPKEGPSILRIQQVVRGDSAAYFCASSQGALTEAFFGQGTRLTVV.

The chain carries TRBV20-1 and TRBJ2-3, with TRBD2 identical over 9 bases. The germline V gene encodes CDR1 DFQATT and CDR2 SNEGSKA (reference sequence). The ends lost 2 bases at V and 2 bases at J; junction bases unmatched: 2. The CDR3 covers 14 residues. CDR3 sequence: CSARLAGTTDTQYF. The CDR3 region has the DNA TGCAGTGCTAGACTAGCGGGGACCACAGATACGCAGTATTTT.

This sequence joins TRBV7-3 and TRBJ1-2, with a tentative D call TRBD1 (5 bases). This CDR3 has 15 residues. V was pared by 2 bases and J by 8 bases, with 18 bases between. Germline V gene lookup returns CDR1 SGHTA and CDR2 FQGTGA. The CDR3: CASSLDGTARGGYTF. DNA for the CDR3: TGTGCCAGCAGCTTAGACGGGACCGCCAGAGGAGGCTACACCTTC.

In its sample, this clonotype was seen once. The chain couples TRBV18 to TRBJ2-1; D perhaps matches TRBD2 (7 bases). CDR1 KGHSH and CDR2 LQKENI come from the germline V gene. The CDR3 loop spans 16 amino acids. The germline V and J ends were trimmed by 0 bases and 10 bases, with 19 bases remaining between them. CDR3 residues: CASSPPSGGGAGEQFF. The CDR3 nucleotides read TGTGCCAGCTCACCACCGTCAGGAGGGGGGGCCGGGGAGCAGTTCTTC.

The table lists this clonotype with a few counts. The chain has TRBV29-1 and TRBJ2-7; D is tentatively TRBD1 or TRBD2 (6 bases each). The germline CDR1 and CDR2 sequences are SQVTM and ANQGSEA. There are 12 residues in the CDR3. The CDR3 nucleotides are TGCAGTGCCGGGGGCCTTACCTACGAGCAGTACTTC. It codes for CSAGGLTYEQYF.

The chain carries TRBV20-1 and TRBJ2-3, with TRBD2 as a possible D gene (7 bases). The CDR3 contains 15 residues. CDR1 is DFQATT, CDR2 SNEGSKA, per germline (reference sequence). V was pared by 0 bases and J by 4 bases, with 14 bases between. CDR3 bases: TGCAGTGCTAGAGATCTGAGGGGGGGAGCAGATACGCAGTATTTT. This codes for CSARDLRGGADTQYF.

The V and J genes are TRBV12-3 or TRBV12-4 and TRBJ2-5, with 7 bases that match TRBD2. The CDR3 runs 15 residues. J gave up 2 bases and V 4 bases, and 7 bases lay outside the gene matches. Here the CDR3 DNA reads TGTGCCAGCAGTTCCCCCCGGGGGGAGCAAGAGACCCAGTACTTC. Protein product: CASSSPRGEQETQYF.

The sample holds a few counts of this clonotype. This sequence joins TRBV4-3 and TRBJ2-1; possibly TRBD1 for D (6 bases). There are 14 residues in the CDR3. V gave up 5 bases and J gave up 8 bases, with 16 bases separating them. Germline CDR1 reads LGHNA; CDR2 reads YSLEER. The CDR3, as DNA: TGCGCCAGCAGCTTCCAGACAGGTGGGGATGAGCAGTTCTTC. Translated, it gives CASSFQTGGDEQFF.

Written as DNA, the CDR3 is TGTGCCAGCAGCTATAGCGGGGGGGCAGGCAATGAGCAGTTCTTC. Encoded protein: CASSYSGGAGNEQFF. The gene calls are TRBV7-6 and TRBJ2-1; TRBD2 matches at 11 bases. The CDR3 length is 15 residues. CDR1 SGHVS and CDR2 FNYEAQ come from the germline V gene. The ends lost 4 bases at V and 6 bases at J; junction bases unmatched: 5.

The J gene is TRBJ2-6, the V gene TRBV15; D gene ambiguous. The germline V gene encodes CDR1 LNHNV and CDR2 YYDKDF (reference sequence). This CDR3 spans 15 amino acids. With 5 bases removed from V and 0 bases from J, the gap between germline ends came to 8 bases. The CDR3 nucleotides read TGTGCCACCAGCCACCAATCCTCTGGGGCCAACGTCCTGACTTTC. This translates into CATSHQSSGANVLTF.

With respect to this clonotype: The DNA is omitted, as the CDR3 cannot be located on it reliably, and the CDR3 follows TCRdb's listing. CDR3: CASSVGQGSSYEQYFGPGYGYTF. This rearrangement joins TRBV9 to TRBJ1-2; the D segment call TRBD1 is taken from the table without a DNA check. 23 amino acids form the CDR3, both terminal residues included. Germline V gives CDR1 SGDLS, CDR2 YYNGEE.

This clonotype came up a few times. The chain is built from TRBV5-1 and TRBJ2-3; 9 nucleotides match TRBD1. CDR3 size: 15 residues. The V gene's germline CDR1 is SGHRS and CDR2 YFSETQ. The V gene end was trimmed by 4 bases and the J gene end by 4 bases; junction bases not matched to a gene: 7. CDR3 DNA sequence: TGCGCCAGCAGCGCCCCGGACAGGGGTCCAGATACGCAGTATTTT. Residues: CASSAPDRGPDTQYF.

J is TRBJ1-2 and V is TRBV29-1; the D gene is possibly TRBD1 (5 bases). V lost 2 bases and J 1 base, leaving 8 bases between the germline ends. The CDR3 contains 13 residues. Germline V lookup: CDR1 SQVTM, CDR2 ANQGSEA. CDR3 coding DNA: TGCAGCGTTGAATCGGGGGGTAACTATGGCTACACCTTC. Encoded protein: CSVESGGNYGYTF.

The chain uses TRBV20-1 and TRBJ2-1, with D tentatively TRBD2 (5 bases). CDR1 and CDR2 from the germline V gene are DFQATT and SNEGSKA (reference sequence). The CDR3 runs to 15 residues. Trimming cost V 5 bases and J 7 bases, with 21 bases left between them. The CDR3 DNA reads as TGCAGTGCTCCAGGACCGGGAATTTCGGGGAATGAGCAGTTCTTC. This codes for CSAPGPGISGNEQFF.

This clonotype was observed a few times. V gene TRBV7-2 combines with J gene TRBJ2-7; TRBD2 matches 8 bases. The V gene's germline CDR1 is SGHTA and CDR2 FQGNSA. J was trimmed by 5 bases and V by 5 bases; bases with no gene match: 11. The CDR3 has 15 residues. The CDR3 loop is CASSRLGSGVDEQYF. The CDR3 nucleotides read TGTGCCAGCAGCCGCCTGGGTAGCGGGGTCGACGAGCAGTACTTC.

At least ten counts were recorded for this clonotype. This chain uses TRBV12-3 or TRBV12-4 with TRBJ1-1; maybe TRBD1 (6 bases). The CDR3 length is 14 residues. V was trimmed by 5 bases and J by 3 bases, leaving 13 bases between them. The CDR3 spells CASSEQGLDTEAFF. The DNA of the CDR3 is TGTGCCAGCAGTGAGCAGGGGCTGGACACTGAAGCTTTCTTT.

This clonotype has more than one count but fewer than ten. V and J are TRBV28 and TRBJ1-2; 8 nucleotides line up with TRBD1. Germline assignment: CDR1 MDHEN and CDR2 SYDVKM. V gave up 6 bases and J gave up 3 bases; unmatched junction bases: 3. The CDR3 has 13 amino acids. This CDR3 is CASRPQGDYGYTF. DNA of the CDR3: TGTGCCAGCAGACCACAGGGGGACTATGGCTACACCTTC.

The chain combines TRBV6-5 with TRBJ2-7; possibly TRBD2 for D (5 bases). The germline gives CDR1 MNHEY, CDR2 SVGAGI. The CDR3 spans 13 residues. V lost 9 bases to trimming and J lost 3 bases, with 15 bases between them. CDR3 amino acids: CASTRGLDYEQYF. CDR3 nucleotide sequence: TGTGCCAGTACTAGAGGGCTGGACTACGAGCAGTACTTC.

V is TRBV4-3 and J is TRBJ2-1, with 10 positions matching TRBD2. The CDR3 covers 19 residues. CDR1 is LGHNA, CDR2 YSLEER, per germline. The trim removed 1 base at V and 7 bases at J, leaving 16 bases unmatched. CDR3: CASSQVRLAGDQIGNEQFF. The CDR3 DNA follows: TGCGCCAGCAGCCAAGTCAGGCTAGCGGGGGATCAAATCGGGAATGAGCAGTTCTTC.

This chain links TRBV28 with TRBJ2-7, with D perhaps matching TRBD2 (5 bases). V was clipped by 6 bases and J by 2 bases, with 14 bases between them. Germline loops: CDR1 MDHEN, CDR2 SYDVKM. The CDR3 is made up of 14 amino acids. The CDR3 DNA follows: TGTGCCAGCAGCTTAACTCGAGCGGCCTACGAGCAGTACTTC. It encodes CASSLTRAAYEQYF.